The 5 T cell receptor beta chains below were found in one sample sequenced in a study of OX40 agonist ivuxolimab in advanced cancers. The repertoire was sequenced with immunoSEQ multiplex PCR; TCRdb's copy has only in-frame clones and lacks some. The repertoire includes about 99,000 clones, about 91% of them detected once, and approximately 0.32% sits in the top ten. This specimen was CD4+ or CD8+ T cells sorted from blood, taken in a trial of the OX40 agonist ivuxolimab. The receptors here all came from an adult with an advanced solid tumor such as melanoma, head and neck, liver or kidney cancer.

On this clone itself: Other DNA sequences of this sample code for an identical CDR3. The genes are TRBV5-1 and TRBJ1-1, with D unresolved. Per the germline V gene, CDR1 is SGHRS and CDR2 is YFSETQ. The CDR3 loop spans 13 amino acids. Trimming took off 0 bases at V and 0 bases at J, with 3 bases between the two ends. The CDR3 is CASSLGLNTEAFF. The CDR3 DNA reads TGCGCCAGCAGCTTGGGCTTGAACACTGAAGCTTTCTTT.

The chain links TRBV7-9 to TRBJ1-6, with a tentative D call TRBD1 (5 bases). The CDR3 extends over 14 amino acids. Between the trimmed V and J ends, which lost 2 bases and 5 bases, there was a span of 7 bases. Germline CDR1 and CDR2: SEHNR and FQNEAQ (reference sequence). As DNA, the CDR3 is TGTGCCAGCAGCTTAACAGGCGATAATTCACCCCTCCACTTT. The encoded protein is CASSLTGDNSPLHF.

This sequence joins TRBV4-1 and TRBJ1-2, with a possible D match to TRBD1 (5 bases). The CDR3 consists of 15 residues. The V end lost 0 bases, the J end lost 8 bases, and 16 bases lay between the germline ends. CDR1 and CDR2 from the germline V gene are MGHRA and YSYEKL. DNA of the CDR3: TGCGCCAGCAGCCAAGAGGGGACCCAGAATTGGGGCTACACCTTC. Residues: CASSQEGTQNWGYTF.

This clone occurred a few times. The rearrangement joins TRBV7-8 to TRBJ2-1; TRBD2 agrees at 11 bases. Germline loops: CDR1 SGHVS, CDR2 FQNEAQ. The CDR3 has 15 amino acids. Trimming cost V 7 bases and J 7 bases; bases outside gene matches: 9. The CDR3, as DNA: TGTGCCAGCACCCTACTAGCGGGGGCTAATAATGAGCAGTTCTTC. Encoded protein: CASTLLAGANNEQFF.

CDR3 sequence: CASSQDTLESFAGASAGELFF. DNA for the CDR3: TGCGCCAGCAGCCAAGATACACTCGAGAGTTTCGCGGGAGCTTCGGCCGGGGAGCTGTTTTTT. This sequence joins TRBV4-3 and TRBJ2-2, with 7 bases lining up with TRBD2. This CDR3 has 21 amino acids. The V gene's germline CDR1 is LGHNA and CDR2 YSLEER. Losses at the gene ends were 0 bases for V and 6 bases for J; bases not matched to a gene: 22.